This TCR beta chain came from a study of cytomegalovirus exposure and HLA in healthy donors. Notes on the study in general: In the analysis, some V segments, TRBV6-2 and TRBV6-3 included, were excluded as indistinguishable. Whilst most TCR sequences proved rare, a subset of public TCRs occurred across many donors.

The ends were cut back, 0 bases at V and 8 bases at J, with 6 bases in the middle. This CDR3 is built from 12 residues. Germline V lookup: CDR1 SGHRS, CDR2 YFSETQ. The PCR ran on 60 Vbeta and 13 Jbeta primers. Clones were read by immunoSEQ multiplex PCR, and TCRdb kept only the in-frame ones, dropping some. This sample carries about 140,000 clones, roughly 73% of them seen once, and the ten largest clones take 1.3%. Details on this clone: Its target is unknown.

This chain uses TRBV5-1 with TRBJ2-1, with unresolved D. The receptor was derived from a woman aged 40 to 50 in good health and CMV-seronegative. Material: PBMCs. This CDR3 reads CASSLGLDEQFF. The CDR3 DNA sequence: TGCGCCAGCAGCTTGGGGTTAGATGAGCAGTTCTTC.